This T cell receptor (beta chain) was recovered during a study of CD8 T cells in ankylosing spondylitis. Study outcomes and limitations: Typical of ankylosing spondylitis blood, it appeared, was a TCR beta motif of under 10 highly homologous variants. Past studies reported some motif variants in reactive arthritis synovial fluid and blood. Peripheral blood samples showed relatively rare disease-linked clones, and these clones were CD8+. Significantly higher representation of disease-linked clones was reported for matched ankylosing spondylitis synovial fluid.

As for this clonotype: Its antigen is unknown.

This CDR3 is built from 15 residues. CDR1 and CDR2 from the germline V gene are SGHTA and FQGNSA. V gave up 5 bases and J gave up 2 bases; unmatched junction bases: 9. Quantitative 5'-RACE was performed with molecular barcodes, and it yielded the TCR beta libraries. Via MiXCR, TCRdb re-called the 5' RACE reads, giving one row per CDR3 protein. There are 200,000 to 250,000 distinct CDR3 sequences in the sample; roughly 18% occur only once, and about 42% lies in the top ten. The gene calls are TRBV7-2 and TRBJ2-7; TRBD1 matches 7 bases. The specimen sequenced was blood, either unsorted or a sorted T cell fraction (not recorded which). The TCR comes from a male donor with ankylosing spondylitis. The DNA of the CDR3 is TGTGCCAGCAGCCATCACTACGGACAGGCCTACGAGCAGTACTTC. Translation gives CASSHHYGQAYEQYF.